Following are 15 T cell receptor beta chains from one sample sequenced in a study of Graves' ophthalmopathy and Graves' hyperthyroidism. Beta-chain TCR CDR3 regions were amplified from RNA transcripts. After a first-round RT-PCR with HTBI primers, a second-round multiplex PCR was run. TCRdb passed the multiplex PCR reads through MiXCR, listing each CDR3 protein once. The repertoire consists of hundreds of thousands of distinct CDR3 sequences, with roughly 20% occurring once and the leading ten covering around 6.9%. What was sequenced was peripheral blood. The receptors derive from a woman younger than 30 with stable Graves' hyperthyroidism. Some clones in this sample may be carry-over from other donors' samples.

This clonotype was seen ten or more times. The CDR3 nucleotides read TGTGCCAGCAGTGCCCGCAGGGTGGCCTACGAGCAGTACTTC. Amino acid sequence: CASSARRVAYEQYF. This rearrangement joins TRBV6-4 to TRBJ2-7; D might be TRBD1 (5 bases). The V gene's germline CDR1 is MRHNA and CDR2 SNTAGT. Trimming pared 4 bases from V and 2 bases from J, leaving 12 bases between. There are 14 residues in the CDR3.

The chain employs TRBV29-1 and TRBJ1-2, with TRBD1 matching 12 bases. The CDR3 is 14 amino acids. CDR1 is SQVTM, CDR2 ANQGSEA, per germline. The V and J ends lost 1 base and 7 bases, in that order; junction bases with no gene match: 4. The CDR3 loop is CSVEGGQGAIGYTF. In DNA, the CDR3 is TGCAGCGTTGAAGGGGGACAGGGGGCGATTGGCTACACCTTC.

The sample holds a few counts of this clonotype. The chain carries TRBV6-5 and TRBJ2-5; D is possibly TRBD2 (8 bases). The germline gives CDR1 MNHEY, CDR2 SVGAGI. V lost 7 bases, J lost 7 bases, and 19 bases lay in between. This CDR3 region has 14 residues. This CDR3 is CASNGGDSSRTQYF. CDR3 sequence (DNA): TGTGCCAGCAACGGGGGGGACAGCTCAAGGACCCAGTACTTC.

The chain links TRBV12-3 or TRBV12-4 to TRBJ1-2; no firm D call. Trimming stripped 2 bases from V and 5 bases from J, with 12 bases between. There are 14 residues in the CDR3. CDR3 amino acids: CASSLMEPPYGYTF. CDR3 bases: TGTGCCAGCAGTTTAATGGAGCCTCCTTATGGCTACACCTTC.

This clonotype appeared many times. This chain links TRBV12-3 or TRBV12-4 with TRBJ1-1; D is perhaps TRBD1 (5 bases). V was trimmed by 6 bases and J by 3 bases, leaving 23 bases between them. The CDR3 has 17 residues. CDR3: CASRAGSTGGGYTEAFF. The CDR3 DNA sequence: TGTGCCAGCAGGGCAGGGAGTACAGGTGGTGGATACACTGAAGCTTTCTTT.

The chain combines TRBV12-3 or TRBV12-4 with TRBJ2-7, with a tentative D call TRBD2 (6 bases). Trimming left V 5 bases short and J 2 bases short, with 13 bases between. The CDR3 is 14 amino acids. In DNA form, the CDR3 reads TGTGCCAGCAGTGTCGGGGAGGAGCCCTACGAGCAGTACTTC. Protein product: CASSVGEEPYEQYF.

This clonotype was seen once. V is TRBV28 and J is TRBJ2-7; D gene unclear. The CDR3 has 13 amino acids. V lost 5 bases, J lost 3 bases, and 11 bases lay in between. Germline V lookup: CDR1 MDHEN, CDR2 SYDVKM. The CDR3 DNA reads TGTGCCAGCAGTCCCAACTGGGACTACGAGCAGTACTTC. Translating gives CASSPNWDYEQYF.

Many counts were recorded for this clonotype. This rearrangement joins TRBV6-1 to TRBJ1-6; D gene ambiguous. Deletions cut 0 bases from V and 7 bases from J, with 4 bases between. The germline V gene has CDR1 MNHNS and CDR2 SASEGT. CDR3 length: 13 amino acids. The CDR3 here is CASSEASNSPLHF. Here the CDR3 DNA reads TGTGCCAGCAGTGAAGCTTCCAATTCACCCCTCCACTTT.

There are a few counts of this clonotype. The CDR3 region has the DNA TGTGCCAGCTCCCGAGGACAGTTGACTGAAGCTTTCTTT. This gives the protein CASSRGQLTEAFF. The chain joins TRBV27 to TRBJ1-1, with a possible D match to TRBD1 (6 bases). The ends were cut back, 8 bases at V and 5 bases at J, with 15 bases in the middle. The V gene's germline CDR1 is MNHEY and CDR2 SMNVEV (reference sequence). This CDR3 has 13 amino acids.

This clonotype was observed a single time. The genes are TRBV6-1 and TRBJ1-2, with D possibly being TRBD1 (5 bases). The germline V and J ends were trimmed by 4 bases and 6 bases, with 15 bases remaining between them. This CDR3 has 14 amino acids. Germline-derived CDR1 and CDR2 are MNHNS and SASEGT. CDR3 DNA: TGTGCCAGCAGTGCAGGGTTGTCCGGGGATGGCTACACCTTC. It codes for CASSAGLSGDGYTF.

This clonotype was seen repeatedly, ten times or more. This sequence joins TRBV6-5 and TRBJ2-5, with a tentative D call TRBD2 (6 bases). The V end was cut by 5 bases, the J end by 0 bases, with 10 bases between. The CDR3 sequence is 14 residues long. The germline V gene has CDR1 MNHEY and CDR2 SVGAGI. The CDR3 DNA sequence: TGTGCCAGCAGTCACCTAGCGTACCAAGAGACCCAGTACTTC. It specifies CASSHLAYQETQYF.

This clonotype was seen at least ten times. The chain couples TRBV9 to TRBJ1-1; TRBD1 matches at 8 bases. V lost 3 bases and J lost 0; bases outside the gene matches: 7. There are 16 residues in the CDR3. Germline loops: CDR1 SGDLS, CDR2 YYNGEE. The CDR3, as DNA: TGTGCCAGCAGCGGAAGGACAGGGAGCATGAACACTGAAGCTTTCTTT. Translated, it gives CASSGRTGSMNTEAFF.

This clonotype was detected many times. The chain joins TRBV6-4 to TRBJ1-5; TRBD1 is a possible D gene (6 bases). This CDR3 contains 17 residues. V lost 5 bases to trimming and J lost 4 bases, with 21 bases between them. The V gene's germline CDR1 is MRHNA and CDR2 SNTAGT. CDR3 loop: CASSPDPRTVLNQPQHF. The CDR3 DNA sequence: TGTGCCAGCAGTCCTGACCCAAGGACAGTTTTGAATCAGCCCCAGCATTTT.

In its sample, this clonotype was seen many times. For the CDR3, the DNA is TGTGCCAGCAGCCAATGGGGCGCAGGGACCCAAGAGACCCAGTACTTC. Amino acid sequence: CASSQWGAGTQETQYF. V is TRBV6-1 and J is TRBJ2-5, with D possibly called TRBD1 or TRBD2 (5 bases each). Germline V gives CDR1 MNHNS, CDR2 SASEGT. The CDR3 contains 16 residues. The germline V and J ends were trimmed by 6 bases and 1 base, with 18 bases remaining between them.

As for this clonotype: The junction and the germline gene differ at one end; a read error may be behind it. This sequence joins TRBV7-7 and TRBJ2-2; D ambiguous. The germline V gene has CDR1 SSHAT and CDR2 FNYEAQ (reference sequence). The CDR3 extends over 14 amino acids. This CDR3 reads CASSPDANTGELFF. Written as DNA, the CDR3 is TGTGCTAGCAGCCCTGACGCGAACACCGGGGAGCTGTTTTTT.